The T cell receptor (beta chain) under discussion was sequenced for a study of T-cell reconstitution after alpha-beta-depleted transplantation in children. Germline V gene sequence: CDR1 DFQATT, CDR2 SNEGSKA (reference sequence). The V end was cut by 3 bases, the J end by 5 bases, with 10 bases between. The CDR3 loop spans 13 amino acids. This sample's TCRbeta library carried unique molecular identifier barcodes. TCRdb fed the PCR reads into MiXCR, producing one record per CDR3 protein. The sample comprises approximately 590,000 distinct CDR3 sequences, about 11% of which are singletons, and approximately 4.1% rests with the top ten.

V is TRBV20-1 and J is TRBJ2-2, with D perhaps TRBD2 (5 bases). The specimen comprised PBMCs from the stem cell graft donor, sampled from the stem cell graft. The source of this sequence is a human donor who donated a stem cell graft to a child with acute myeloid leukemia. CDR3 coding DNA: TGCAGTGCTAGGGGAGTAGGGACCGGGGAGCTGTTTTTT. This gives the protein CSARGVGTGELFF.